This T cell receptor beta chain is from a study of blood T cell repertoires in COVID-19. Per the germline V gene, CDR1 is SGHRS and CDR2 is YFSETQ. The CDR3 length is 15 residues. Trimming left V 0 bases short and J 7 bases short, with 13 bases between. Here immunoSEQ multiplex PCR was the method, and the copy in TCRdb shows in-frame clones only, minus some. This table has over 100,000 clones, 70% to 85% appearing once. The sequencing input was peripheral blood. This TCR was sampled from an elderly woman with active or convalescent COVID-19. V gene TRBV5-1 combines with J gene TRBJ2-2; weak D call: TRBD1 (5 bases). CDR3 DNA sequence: TGCGCCAGCAGCTTGGCCGGGCAGGGTGGCGGGGAGCTGTTTTTT. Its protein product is CASSLAGQGGGELFF. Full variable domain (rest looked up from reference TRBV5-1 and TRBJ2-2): KAGVTQTPRYLIKTRGQQVTLSCSPISGHRSVSWYQQTPGQGLQFLFEYFSETQRNKGNFPGRFSGRQFSNSRSEMNVSTLELGDSALYLCASSLAGQGGGELFFGEGSRLTVL.